This TCR beta chain was found in a study of graft-versus-host responses after intestinal transplantation. On the study more broadly: Following induction with anti-thymocyte globulin, all recipients were given tacrolimus and steroids for three to four years.

Of note for this clone: Its antigen is not known.

Sequenced by immunoSEQ multiplex PCR; TCRdb stores in-frame clones only, minus some. The data show some 110,000 clones, over 85% seen once. This CDR3 has 14 residues. Germline values: CDR1 SGHRS, CDR2 YFSETQ. Trimming stripped 1 base from V and 2 bases from J, with 10 bases between. Here the sequenced sample was unstimulated CD4+ T cells sorted from spleen or lymph node cells, taken before transplant. The rearrangement joins TRBV5-1 to TRBJ2-7; maybe TRBD1 (6 bases). The TCR sequence derives from a human donor who was the organ donor for an intestinal transplant. Here the CDR3 DNA reads TGCGCCAGCAGCTTGACAGGGTCTACCTACGAGCAGTACTTC. Encoded protein: CASSLTGSTYEQYF.